This T cell receptor (beta chain) was documented in a study of graft-versus-host responses after intestinal transplantation. Some clones are missing from TCRdb's copy, which holds only in-frame ones; the method was immunoSEQ multiplex PCR. The table shows roughly 89,000 clones, with around 92% occurring only once. Concerning this clone: Its target is not known.

CDR1 is SGDLS, CDR2 YYNGEE, per germline. CDR3 length: 15 residues. V gave up 0 bases and J gave up 7 bases, with 15 bases separating them. This specimen consisted of unstimulated CD4+ T cells sorted from spleen or lymph node cells, obtained before intestinal transplant. J is TRBJ2-3 and V is TRBV9; possible D gene TRBD1, 6 bases. This TCR was sampled from a human donor who received an intestinal transplant. The CDR3 region is CASSVDSRGQNTQYF. The CDR3 region has the DNA TGTGCCAGCAGCGTAGATTCCAGGGGCCAGAATACGCAGTATTTT.